These 31 T cell receptor beta chains were all obtained from the same sample, sequenced in a study of T cells in Graves' hyperthyroidism and ophthalmopathy. It was RNA transcripts that yielded the amplified TCR beta CDR3 regions. The primer set for the first-round RT-PCR of the TCR CDR3 was HTBI. TCRdb re-derived calls from the multiplex PCR reads in MiXCR, one entry per CDR3 protein. The sample holds hundreds of thousands of distinct CDR3 sequences, approximately 25% seen once. The sample comprised blood. The receptor source for this set is a woman under 40 with Graves' ophthalmopathy.

This clonotype was counted only a few times. The chain has TRBV20-1 and TRBJ2-2, with a weak D call TRBD2 (7 bases). This CDR3 region has 12 residues. Looked up from germline, CDR1 is DFQATT and CDR2 is SNEGSKA (reference sequence). V was pared by 8 bases and J by 5 bases, with 12 bases between. DNA for the CDR3: TGCAGTTCTGAGGGGGGGACCGGGGAGCTGTTTTTT. Amino acid sequence: CSSEGGTGELFF.

This clonotype was recorded at least ten times. This chain links TRBV7-2 with TRBJ1-1; D not certain. Germline V gene sequence: CDR1 SGHTA, CDR2 FQGNSA. V was shortened by 5 bases and J by 4 bases, with 17 bases between the two germline ends. The CDR3 covers 15 residues. The CDR3 spells CASSQTPDGSTEAFF. The CDR3 coding sequence is TGTGCCAGCAGCCAAACCCCGGACGGGTCCACTGAAGCTTTCTTT. The complete variable domain, with remaining parts taken from reference TRBV7-2 and TRBJ1-1, reads GAGVSQSPSNKVTEKGKDVELRCDPISGHTALYWYRQSLGQGLEFLIYFQGNSAPDKSGLPSDRFSAERTGGSVSTLTIQRTQQEDSAVYLCASSQTPDGSTEAFFGQGTRLTVV.

The sample holds many counts of this clonotype. The chain couples TRBV15 to TRBJ2-5; 7 nucleotides match TRBD2. CDR1 and CDR2 (germline): LNHNV, YYDKDF (reference sequence). The CDR3 contains 13 residues. J lost 4 bases, V lost 4 bases, and 3 bases had no gene match. The CDR3 reads CATSTIAGETQYF. The CDR3 bases are TGTGCCACCAGCACAATAGCGGGAGAGACCCAGTACTTC.

There are many counts of this clonotype. The rearrangement joins TRBV9 to TRBJ2-2; D is undetermined. The CDR3 sequence is 14 residues long. Trimming took 5 bases from V and 0 from J, leaving 8 bases between them. The germline gives CDR1 SGDLS, CDR2 YYNGEE. The CDR3 reads CASSGLANTGELFF. CDR3 sequence (DNA): TGTGCCAGCAGTGGTCTCGCGAACACCGGGGAGCTGTTTTTT.

This clonotype was seen a single time. The chain is built from TRBV11-1 and TRBJ2-7; 11 bases are a match to TRBD1. The CDR3 runs to 16 residues. CDR1 is SGHAT, CDR2 FQDESV, per germline (reference sequence). V lost 6 bases, J lost 1 base, and 8 bases stayed unmatched. DNA of the CDR3: TGTGCCAGCAGTGGACAGGGGGCCGCGGCTTCCTACGAGCAGTACTTC. It is translated as CASSGQGAAASYEQYF.

This chain joins TRBV12-3 or TRBV12-4 and TRBJ2-7; 7 nucleotides line up with TRBD1. The CDR3 length is 14 residues. V gave up 1 base and J gave up 5 bases; unmatched junction bases: 5. The CDR3 reads CASSLVQGDNEQYF. As DNA, the CDR3 is TGTGCCAGCAGTTTAGTCCAGGGGGACAACGAGCAGTACTTC.

This clonotype was seen many times. This chain uses TRBV6-2 or TRBV6-3 with TRBJ1-1, with 8 positions matching TRBD1. Germline V lookup: CDR1 MNHEY, CDR2 SVGEGT. V dropped 6 bases and J dropped 3; count of bases not matched to a gene: 3. The CDR3 spans 13 residues. The CDR3, as DNA: TGTGCCAGCAGAATGACAGGGGACACTGAAGCTTTCTTT. Its protein is CASRMTGDTEAFF.

The gene calls are TRBV4-1 and TRBJ1-1; D is possibly TRBD1 (6 bases). Germline lookup yields CDR1 MGHRA and CDR2 YSYEKL. CDR3 size: 15 residues. With 4 bases removed from V and 0 bases from J, the gap between germline ends came to 12 bases. The CDR3 sequence: CASSLQGQLNTEAFF. The CDR3 DNA reads as TGCGCCAGCAGCCTACAGGGACAACTGAACACTGAAGCTTTCTTT.

This clonotype was picked up many times. V gene TRBV27 combines with J gene TRBJ1-5, with D tentatively TRBD1 (5 bases). The CDR3 is 15 amino acids. Germline loops: CDR1 MNHEY, CDR2 SMNVEV (reference sequence). V gave up 5 bases and J gave up 4 bases, with 15 bases separating them. In DNA, the CDR3 is TGTGCCAGCAGTGGAAACAGGCATACTAATCAGCCCCAGCATTTT. Amino acids: CASSGNRHTNQPQHF.

The sample holds many counts of this clonotype. The chain joins TRBV6-2 or TRBV6-3 to TRBJ1-2, with D unresolved. CDR3 length: 13 amino acids. The V gene lost 9 bases and the J gene lost 0 bases, with 11 bases spanning the gap. Germline CDR1 and CDR2: MNHEY and SVGEGT. CDR3 protein: CASFSRANYGYTF. Written as DNA, the CDR3 is TGTGCCAGTTTCAGCCGAGCTAACTATGGCTACACCTTC.

This clonotype was detected ten times or more. V gene TRBV12-3 or TRBV12-4 combines with J gene TRBJ1-5; D uncertain. The length of the CDR3 is 15 residues. The V gene lost 0 bases and the J gene lost 6 bases, with 12 bases spanning the gap. CDR3 coding DNA: TGTGCCAGCAGTTTAGCGCTCGCCTCCACTCAGCCCCAGCATTTT. This sequence encodes CASSLALASTQPQHF.

The chain links TRBV6-2 or TRBV6-3 to TRBJ1-1; D ambiguous. The V and J ends lost 2 bases and 0 bases respectively, with 16 bases between them. The CDR3 covers 17 residues. Germline V gives CDR1 MNHEY, CDR2 SVGEGT. Written as DNA, the CDR3 is TGTGCCAGCAGTTACATACCGGGAGGAATCATGAACACTGAAGCTTTCTTT. Amino acid sequence: CASSYIPGGIMNTEAFF.

This rearrangement joins TRBV6-2 or TRBV6-3 to TRBJ2-7; TRBD1 is a possible D gene (5 bases). The V end lost 7 bases, the J end lost 0 bases, and 16 bases lay between the germline ends. From germline, CDR1 is MNHEY and CDR2 SVGEGT. The CDR3 runs 15 residues. The CDR3 bases are TGTGCCAGCAAACGTCTAGGGGTTAGCTCCTACGAGCAGTACTTC. Its protein is CASKRLGVSSYEQYF.

This clonotype appeared many times. The V call is TRBV6-5, the J call TRBJ2-7, with 7 bases identical to TRBD1. CDR1 and CDR2 (germline): MNHEY, SVGAGI. CDR3 length: 14 amino acids. V lost 1 base to trimming and J lost 3 bases; unmatched junction nucleotides: 3. DNA for the CDR3: TGTGCCAGCAGTTACTATGCAGGGGGCTACGAGCAGTACTTC. It translates to CASSYYAGGYEQYF.

Concerning this clonotype itself: This sequence may be a read error, since a much larger clone differs from it by one base. The chain uses TRBV5-1 and TRBJ1-1, with D hard to call. The CDR3 is 14 residues long. From germline, CDR1 is SGHRS and CDR2 YFSETQ. The CDR3 protein is CAISGGRSNTEAFF. The CDR3 DNA sequence: TGCGCCATCAGCGGAGGTCGGAGCAACACTGAAGCTTTCTTT.

This clonotype has ten or more counts. CDR3 sequence reads: CASSLRGWNTEAFF. In DNA, the CDR3 is TGCGCCAGCAGCTTGAGGGGTTGGAACACTGAAGCTTTCTTT. This chain uses TRBV5-1 with TRBJ1-1, with a possible D match to TRBD1 (5 bases). This CDR3 comprises 14 residues. Trimming removed 1 base from V and 1 base from J, with 8 bases in between. Per germline, CDR1 SGHRS and CDR2 YFSETQ.

This chain uses TRBV28 with TRBJ2-5; possible D gene TRBD1, 5 bases. CDR1 and CDR2 (germline): MDHEN, SYDVKM. The CDR3 spans 13 residues. V shed 6 bases and J shed 0 bases, with 8 bases lying between them. The CDR3 DNA follows: TGTGCCAGCAGCACGGACAACCAAGAGACCCAGTACTTC. Protein sequence: CASSTDNQETQYF.

This clonotype has just one count. One end of the junction varies from germline; a read error may be responsible. The rearrangement uses TRBV6-1 and TRBJ1-2; no firm D call. This CDR3 contains 14 residues. Germline V lookup: CDR1 MNHNS, CDR2 SASEGT. The DNA of the CDR3 is TGTGCCAGCAGCGCCCGAATAGCTAACGATGGCTACACCTTC. As protein: CASSARIANDGYTF.

The V and J genes are TRBV12-3 or TRBV12-4 and TRBJ2-7, with 13 nucleotides matching TRBD2. This CDR3 spans 18 amino acids. V lost 5 bases and J lost 1; bases outside the gene matches: 11. The CDR3 loop reads CASSPRHPLAGGSYEQYF. The CDR3 coding sequence is TGTGCCAGCAGTCCCAGACATCCACTAGCGGGAGGGTCCTACGAGCAGTACTTC.

This clonotype was detected many times. The chain carries TRBV10-3 and TRBJ1-1; D uncertain. The CDR3 is made up of 15 amino acids. Per germline, CDR1 ENHRY and CDR2 SYGVKD. The V end was cut by 1 base, the J end by 4 bases, with 13 bases between. The CDR3 reads CAISELPGSGTEAFF. CDR3 coding DNA: TGTGCCATCAGTGAGTTACCCGGCAGCGGCACTGAAGCTTTCTTT.

The chain couples TRBV7-2 to TRBJ1-1, with unresolved D. The germline V and J ends were trimmed by 5 bases and 8 bases, with 15 bases remaining between them. This CDR3 is 13 amino acids long. CDR1 and CDR2 from the germline V gene are SGHTA and FQGNSA. The DNA of the CDR3 is TGTGCCAGCAGCCACACTCCCTCAAGGGAAGCTTTCTTT. It encodes CASSHTPSREAFF. The entire variable domain, with the rest obtained from reference TRBV7-2 and TRBJ1-1, is as follows: GAGVSQSPSNKVTEKGKDVELRCDPISGHTALYWYRQSLGQGLEFLIYFQGNSAPDKSGLPSDRFSAERTGGSVSTLTIQRTQQEDSAVYLCASSHTPSREAFFGQGTRLTVV.

This clonotype was counted ten times or more. The chain is built from TRBV5-1 and TRBJ2-7, with D uncertain. Germline lookup yields CDR1 SGHRS and CDR2 YFSETQ. The germline V and J ends were trimmed by 2 bases and 3 bases, with 12 bases remaining between them. The CDR3 consists of 14 residues. In nucleotides, the CDR3 is TGCGCCAGCAGCTTTCAGGACGGTAACTACGAGCAGTACTTC. Translated, it gives CASSFQDGNYEQYF.

In this sample, this clonotype turned up many times. The chain carries TRBV28 and TRBJ1-2, with 7 positions matching TRBD1. The ends lost 6 bases at V and 0 bases at J; junction bases unmatched: 4. Germline assignment: CDR1 MDHEN and CDR2 SYDVKM. This CDR3 region has 14 residues. CDR3 sequence: CASRPTGPNYGYTF. In DNA, the CDR3 is TGTGCCAGCAGACCGACAGGGCCTAACTATGGCTACACCTTC.

The rearrangement uses TRBV29-1 and TRBJ2-2; 7 bases map to TRBD2. J lost 2 bases, V lost 4 bases, and 7 bases had no gene match. Looked up from germline, CDR1 is SQVTM and CDR2 is ANQGSEA. This CDR3 is 15 amino acids long. In DNA, the CDR3 is TGCAGCGTTGTGGTGTCTAGCGGTAACACCGGGGAGCTGTTTTTT. Its translation: CSVVVSSGNTGELFF.

This chain joins TRBV9 and TRBJ1-1; the D is unclear. The CDR3 loop spans 15 amino acids. Trimming removed 0 bases at V and 4 bases at J, with 13 bases between. Germline V gives CDR1 SGDLS, CDR2 YYNGEE. CDR3 protein: CASSVDPGIGTEAFF. The CDR3, as DNA: TGTGCCAGCAGCGTAGACCCGGGGATCGGCACTGAAGCTTTCTTT.

This clonotype came up many times. J is TRBJ1-2 and V is TRBV5-6; D remains unclear. Germline CDR1 and CDR2: SGHDT and YYEEEE. The V and J ends lost 2 bases and 0 bases respectively, with 8 bases between them. This CDR3 has 14 amino acids. In DNA, the CDR3 is TGTGCCAGCAGCTTCCGGGAAGCTAACTATGGCTACACCTTC. As protein: CASSFREANYGYTF.

This clonotype was seen repeatedly, ten times or more. The chain recombines TRBV12-5 with TRBJ2-7; D is tentatively TRBD1 or TRBD2 (5 bases each). From germline, CDR1 is LGHNT and CDR2 FRNRAP. There are 12 residues in the CDR3. CDR3 DNA sequence: TGTGCTAGTGGTTTGAAGGTCGGGGCAGCCGGCGTC. Translation gives CASGLKVGAAGV.

This clonotype was detected only a few times. The junction departs from the called germline gene at one end, perhaps through a read error. The rearrangement joins TRBV13 to TRBJ1-1; TRBD1 agrees at 7 bases. In germline, CDR1 is PRHDT, CDR2 FYEKMQ (reference sequence). CDR3 length equals 13 residues. CDR3 region: CASSPQGNTEALF. The CDR3 DNA follows: TGTGCCAGCAGCCCACAGGGGAACACTGAAGCTCTCTTT.

This clonotype showed up many times. The CDR3 coding sequence is TGTGCCATCAGTGAGGGGGACCCCCGCTACGAGCAGTACTTC. As protein: CAISEGDPRYEQYF. This rearrangement joins TRBV10-3 to TRBJ2-7; the D gene could be TRBD1 or TRBD2 (5 bases each). This CDR3 has 14 residues. With 2 bases removed from V and 3 bases from J, the gap between germline ends came to 11 bases. Germline V gene data show CDR1 as ENHRY and CDR2 as SYGVKD.

At least ten counts were recorded for this clonotype. The CDR3 loop is CASRTPPGDPYGYTF. CDR3 nucleotide sequence: TGTGCCAGCCGTACCCCCCCAGGGGATCCCTATGGCTACACCTTC. The V call is TRBV6-1, the J call TRBJ1-2; a weak D match, TRBD1 (6 bases). Looked up from germline, CDR1 is MNHNS and CDR2 is SASEGT. The length of the CDR3 is 15 residues. V was cut by 8 bases and J by 4 bases, with 20 bases left in between.

The rearrangement links TRBV2 to TRBJ2-7; D is unresolved. The CDR3 has 13 amino acids. Trimming took 0 bases from V and 5 from J, leaving 8 bases between them. Germline loops: CDR1 SNHLY, CDR2 FYNNEI. In DNA, the CDR3 is TGTGCCAGCAGTGAAGCGTTAGGAAACGAGCAGTACTTC. Translated, it gives CASSEALGNEQYF.